The 4 T cell receptor beta chains below all came from one sample that was sequenced in a study of blood T cell repertoires in COVID-19 (dated by TCRdb to the early 2020s). Library prep was done by the immunoSEQ multiplex PCR assay. Entries here come from immuneACCESS through TCRdb and include only in-frame sequences with V and J called. Some clones fail to appear in such tables; in the studies checked, an unresolved V gene covers under half of the shortfall, and the cause of the remainder is unknown. Recorded for this sample are roughly 68,000 clones; about 90% of them occurred a single time. The ten most abundant clones make up 43% of the sample. Sequenced input: peripheral blood. The origin of the receptors is a woman aged 55-70 years with COVID-19, enrolled during active disease.

The chain uses TRBV10-2 and TRBJ1-6; a possible D gene is TRBD1 (6 bases). The CDR3 has 15 residues. From germline, CDR1 is WSHSY and CDR2 SAAADI. V was shortened by 0 bases and J by 7 bases, with 10 bases between the two germline ends. CDR3 loop: CASSESQGTNSPLHF. In nucleotides, the CDR3 is TGCGCCAGCAGTGAGTCGCAGGGGACGAATTCACCCCTCCACTTT.

V gene TRBV7-9 combines with J gene TRBJ2-1; TRBD2 matches at 8 bases. This CDR3 has 16 residues. Germline CDR1 and CDR2: SEHNR and FQNEAQ (reference sequence). V lost 5 bases to trimming and J lost 0 bases; unmatched junction nucleotides: 6. CDR3 region: CASSGKRGSSYNEQFF. Here the CDR3 DNA reads TGTGCCAGCAGCGGTAAGCGGGGGAGCTCCTACAATGAGCAGTTCTTC.

V and J are TRBV15 and TRBJ2-7; no definite D call. V lost 1 base and J 5 bases, leaving 6 bases between the germline ends. The CDR3 totals 12 residues. Germline CDR1 and CDR2: LNHNV and YYDKDF (reference sequence). For the CDR3, the DNA is TGTGCCACCAGCAGAGTGTTAGACGAGCAGTACTTC. Translation: CATSRVLDEQYF.

In its sample, this clone was seen once. The V gene is TRBV6-2 or TRBV6-3, the J gene TRBJ2-7, with 10 bases matching TRBD1. Germline CDR1 and CDR2: MNHEY and SVGEGT. The CDR3 loop spans 15 amino acids. Trimming took 4 bases from V and 0 from J; bases not matched to a gene: 3. Here the CDR3 reads CASSWTGGSSYEQYF. CDR3 nucleotide sequence: TGTGCCAGCAGTTGGACAGGGGGGAGCTCCTACGAGCAGTACTTC.